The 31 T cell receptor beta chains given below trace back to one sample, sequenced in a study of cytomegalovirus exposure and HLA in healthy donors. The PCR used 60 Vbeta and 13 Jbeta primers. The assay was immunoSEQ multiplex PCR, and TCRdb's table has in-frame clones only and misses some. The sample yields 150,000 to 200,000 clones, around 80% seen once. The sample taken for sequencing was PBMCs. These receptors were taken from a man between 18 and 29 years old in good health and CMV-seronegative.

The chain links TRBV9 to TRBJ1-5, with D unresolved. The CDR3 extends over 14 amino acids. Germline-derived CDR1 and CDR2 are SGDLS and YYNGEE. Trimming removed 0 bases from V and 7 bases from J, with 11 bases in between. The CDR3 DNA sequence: TGTGCCAGCAGCGTAGTGGCTGATACGCAGCCCCAGCATTTT. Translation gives CASSVVADTQPQHF.

CDR3 loop: CASTTGWSTDTQYF. CDR3 nucleotide sequence: TGTGCCAGCACTACGGGTTGGAGCACAGATACGCAGTATTTT. The chain couples TRBV6-1 to TRBJ2-3; D gene ambiguous. Germline values: CDR1 MNHNS, CDR2 SASEGT. The V end lost 7 bases, the J end lost 0 bases, and 11 bases lay between the germline ends. The CDR3 covers 14 residues.

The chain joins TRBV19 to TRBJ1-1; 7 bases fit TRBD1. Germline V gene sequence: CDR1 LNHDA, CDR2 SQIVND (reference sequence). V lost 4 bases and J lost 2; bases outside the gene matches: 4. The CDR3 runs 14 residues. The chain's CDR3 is CASSTTGANTEAFF. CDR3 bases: TGTGCCAGTAGTACCACAGGGGCCAACACTGAAGCTTTCTTT. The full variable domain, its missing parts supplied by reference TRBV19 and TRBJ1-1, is DGGITQSPKYLFRKEGQNVTLSCEQNLNHDAMYWYRQDPGQGLRLIYYSQIVNDFQKGDIAEGYSVSREKKESFPLTVTSAQKNPTAFYLCASSTTGANTEAFFGQGTRLTVV.

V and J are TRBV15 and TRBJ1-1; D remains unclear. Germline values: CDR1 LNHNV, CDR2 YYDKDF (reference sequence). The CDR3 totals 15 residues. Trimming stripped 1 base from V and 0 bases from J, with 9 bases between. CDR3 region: CATSRGRILNTEAFF. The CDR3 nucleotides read TGTGCCACCAGCAGAGGGAGAATTTTGAACACTGAAGCTTTCTTT.

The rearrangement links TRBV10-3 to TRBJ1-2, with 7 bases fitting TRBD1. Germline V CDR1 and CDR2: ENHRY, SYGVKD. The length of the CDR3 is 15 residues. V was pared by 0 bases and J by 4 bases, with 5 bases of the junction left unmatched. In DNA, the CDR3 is TGTGCCATCAGTGAGTCATGGGGACAGAGCTATGGCTACACCTTC. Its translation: CAISESWGQSYGYTF.

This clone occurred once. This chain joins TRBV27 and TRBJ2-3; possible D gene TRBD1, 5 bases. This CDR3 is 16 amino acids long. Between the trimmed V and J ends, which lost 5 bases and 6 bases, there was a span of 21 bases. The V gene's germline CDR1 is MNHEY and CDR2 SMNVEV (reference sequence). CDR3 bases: TGTGCCAGCAGTCCCGCCGGACATACTAAAGGGGATACGCAGTATTTT. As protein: CASSPAGHTKGDTQYF.

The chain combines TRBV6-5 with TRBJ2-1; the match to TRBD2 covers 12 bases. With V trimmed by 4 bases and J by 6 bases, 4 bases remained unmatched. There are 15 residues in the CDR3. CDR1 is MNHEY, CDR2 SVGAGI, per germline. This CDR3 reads CASSSGLAGINEQFF. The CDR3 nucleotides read TGTGCCAGCAGTTCGGGACTAGCGGGTATCAATGAGCAGTTCTTC.

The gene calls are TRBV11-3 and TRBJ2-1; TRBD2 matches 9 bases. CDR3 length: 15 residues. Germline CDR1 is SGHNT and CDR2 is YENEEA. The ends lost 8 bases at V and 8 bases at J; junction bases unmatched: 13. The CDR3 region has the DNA TGTGCCAGCCTCAATGGGCGGGAGGGCCTTGATGAGCAGTTCTTC. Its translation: CASLNGREGLDEQFF.

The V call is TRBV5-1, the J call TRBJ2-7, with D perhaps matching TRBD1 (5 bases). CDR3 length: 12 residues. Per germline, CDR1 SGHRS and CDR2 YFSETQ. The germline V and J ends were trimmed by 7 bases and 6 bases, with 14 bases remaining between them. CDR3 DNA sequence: TGCGCCAGCCGGCAGGGTATGGGCGAGCAGTACTTC. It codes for CASRQGMGEQYF. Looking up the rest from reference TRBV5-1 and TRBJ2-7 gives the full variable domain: KAGVTQTPRYLIKTRGQQVTLSCSPISGHRSVSWYQQTPGQGLQFLFEYFSETQRNKGNFPGRFSGRQFSNSRSEMNVSTLELGDSALYLCASRQGMGEQYFGPGTRLTVT.

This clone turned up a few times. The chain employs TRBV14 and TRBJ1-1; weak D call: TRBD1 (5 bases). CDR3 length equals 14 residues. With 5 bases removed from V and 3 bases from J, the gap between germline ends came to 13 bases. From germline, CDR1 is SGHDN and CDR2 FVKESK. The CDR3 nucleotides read TGTGCCAGCAGCGGCCCCAGGGTAGACACTGAAGCTTTCTTT. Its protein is CASSGPRVDTEAFF.

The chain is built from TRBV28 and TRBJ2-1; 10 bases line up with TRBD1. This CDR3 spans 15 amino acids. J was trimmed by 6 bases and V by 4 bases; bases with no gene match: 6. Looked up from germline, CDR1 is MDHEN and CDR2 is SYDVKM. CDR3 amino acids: CASSSTGGASNEQFF. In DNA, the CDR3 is TGTGCCAGCAGTTCGACAGGGGGCGCAAGCAATGAGCAGTTCTTC.

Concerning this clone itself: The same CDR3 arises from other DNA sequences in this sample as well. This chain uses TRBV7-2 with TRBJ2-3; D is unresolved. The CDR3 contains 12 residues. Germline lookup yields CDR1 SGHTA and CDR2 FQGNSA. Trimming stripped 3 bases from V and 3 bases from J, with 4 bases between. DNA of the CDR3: TGTGCCAGCAGCTTTTATACAGATACGCAGTATTTT. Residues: CASSFYTDTQYF. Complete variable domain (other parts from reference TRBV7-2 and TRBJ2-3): GAGVSQSPSNKVTEKGKDVELRCDPISGHTALYWYRQSLGQGLEFLIYFQGNSAPDKSGLPSDRFSAERTGGSVSTLTIQRTQQEDSAVYLCASSFYTDTQYFGPGTRLTVL.

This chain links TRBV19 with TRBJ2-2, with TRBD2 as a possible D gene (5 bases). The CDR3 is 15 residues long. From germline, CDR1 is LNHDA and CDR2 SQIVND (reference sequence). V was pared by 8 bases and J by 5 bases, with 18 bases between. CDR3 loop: CASEGRVGWTGELFF. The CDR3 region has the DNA TGTGCCAGTGAGGGTAGGGTGGGTTGGACCGGGGAGCTGTTTTTT.

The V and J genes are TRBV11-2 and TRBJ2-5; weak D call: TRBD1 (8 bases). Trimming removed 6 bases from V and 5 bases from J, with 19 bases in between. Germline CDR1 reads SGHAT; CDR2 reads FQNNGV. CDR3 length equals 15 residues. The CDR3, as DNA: TGTGCCAGCAGACTCGGACAGGGAGGGATGGAGACCCAGTACTTC. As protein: CASRLGQGGMETQYF.

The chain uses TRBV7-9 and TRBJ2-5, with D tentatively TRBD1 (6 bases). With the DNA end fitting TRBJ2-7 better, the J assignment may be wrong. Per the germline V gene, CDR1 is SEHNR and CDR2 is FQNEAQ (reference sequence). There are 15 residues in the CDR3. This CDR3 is CASSSRQDNFYEQYF. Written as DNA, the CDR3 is TGTGCCAGCAGCTCCCGACAGGATAACTTCTACGAGCAGTACTTC.

CDR3 coding DNA: TGTGCCTGGAGTGTCGGGAGAGGCCTACTTCACGAGCAGTACTTC. Encoded protein: CAWSVGRGLLHEQYF. This chain joins TRBV30 and TRBJ2-5, with D possibly TRBD2 on 6 matching bases. The J call may be faulty, since TRBJ2-7 better matches the DNA end. Germline V gene sequence: CDR1 GTSNPN, CDR2 SVGIG (reference sequence). The CDR3 consists of 15 residues.

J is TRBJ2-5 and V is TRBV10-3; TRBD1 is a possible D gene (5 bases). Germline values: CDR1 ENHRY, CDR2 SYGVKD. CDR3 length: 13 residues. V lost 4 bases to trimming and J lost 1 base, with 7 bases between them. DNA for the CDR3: TGTGCCATCAGTGGGACACTCCAAGAGACCCAGTACTTC. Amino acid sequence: CAISGTLQETQYF.

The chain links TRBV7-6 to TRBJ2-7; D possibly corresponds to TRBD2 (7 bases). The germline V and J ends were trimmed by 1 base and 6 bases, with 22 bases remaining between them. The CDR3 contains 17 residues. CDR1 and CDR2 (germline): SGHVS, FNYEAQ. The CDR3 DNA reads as TGTGCCAGCAGCTTAGGGGCGGGGGCTACCTTGGTTCGCGAGCAGTACTTC. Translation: CASSLGAGATLVREQYF.

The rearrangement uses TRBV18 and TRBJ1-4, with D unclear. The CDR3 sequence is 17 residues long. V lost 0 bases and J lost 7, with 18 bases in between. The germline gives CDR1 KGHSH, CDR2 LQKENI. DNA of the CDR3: TGTGCCAGCTCACCACCGACCGGCGGGAAGGAGGGTGAAAAACTGTTTTTT. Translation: CASSPPTGGKEGEKLFF.

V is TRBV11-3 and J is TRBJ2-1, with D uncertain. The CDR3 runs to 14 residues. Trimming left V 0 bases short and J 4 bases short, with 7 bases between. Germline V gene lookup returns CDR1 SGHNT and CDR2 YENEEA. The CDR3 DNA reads TGTGCCAGCAGCTTAGACTCCAGTTACAATGAGCAGTTCTTC. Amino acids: CASSLDSSYNEQFF.

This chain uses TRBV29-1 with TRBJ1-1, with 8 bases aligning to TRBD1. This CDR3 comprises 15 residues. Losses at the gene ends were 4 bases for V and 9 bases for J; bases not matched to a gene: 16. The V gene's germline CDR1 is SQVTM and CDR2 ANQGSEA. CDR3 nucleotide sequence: TGCAGCGTTGTTAACAGGGGGAAGGCGGGTGATAAAGCTTTCTTT. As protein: CSVVNRGKAGDKAFF.

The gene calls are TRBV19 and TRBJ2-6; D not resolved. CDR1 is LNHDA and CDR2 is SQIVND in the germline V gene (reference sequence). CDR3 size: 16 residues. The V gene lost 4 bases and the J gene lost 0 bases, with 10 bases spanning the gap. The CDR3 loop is CASSKTDFSGANVLTF. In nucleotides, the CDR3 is TGTGCCAGTAGTAAAACTGACTTCTCTGGGGCCAACGTCCTGACTTTC.

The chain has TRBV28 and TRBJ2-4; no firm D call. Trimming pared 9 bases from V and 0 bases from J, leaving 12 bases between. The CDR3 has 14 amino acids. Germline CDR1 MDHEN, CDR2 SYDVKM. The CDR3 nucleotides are TGTGCCAGTACTATGGGTTCAGCCAAAAACATTCAGTACTTC. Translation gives CASTMGSAKNIQYF.

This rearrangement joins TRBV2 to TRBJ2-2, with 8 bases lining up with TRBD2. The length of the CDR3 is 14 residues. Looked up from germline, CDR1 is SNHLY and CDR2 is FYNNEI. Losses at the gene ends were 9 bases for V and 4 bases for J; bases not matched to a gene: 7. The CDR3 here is CARGREVGTGELFF. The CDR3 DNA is TGTGCCAGAGGGCGGGAGGTGGGCACCGGGGAGCTGTTTTTT.

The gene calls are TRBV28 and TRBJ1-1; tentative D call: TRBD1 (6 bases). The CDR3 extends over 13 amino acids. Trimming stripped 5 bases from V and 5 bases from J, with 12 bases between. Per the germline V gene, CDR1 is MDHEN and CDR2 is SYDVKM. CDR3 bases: TGTGCCAGCAGTAGGTCCCAGGGGACTGAAGCTTTCTTT. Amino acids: CASSRSQGTEAFF.

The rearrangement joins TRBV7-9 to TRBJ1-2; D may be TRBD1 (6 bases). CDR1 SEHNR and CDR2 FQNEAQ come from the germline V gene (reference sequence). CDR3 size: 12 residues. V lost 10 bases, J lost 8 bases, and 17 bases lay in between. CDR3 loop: CATNRGRDGYTF. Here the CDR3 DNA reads TGTGCCACCAATAGGGGGAGAGACGGCTACACCTTC.

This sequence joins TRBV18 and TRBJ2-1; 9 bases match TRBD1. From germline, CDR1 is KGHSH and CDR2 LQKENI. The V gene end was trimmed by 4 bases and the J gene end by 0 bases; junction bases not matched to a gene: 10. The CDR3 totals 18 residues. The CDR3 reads CASSRRTGATFSYNEQFF. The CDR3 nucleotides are TGTGCCAGCTCACGACGGACAGGGGCGACTTTCTCCTACAATGAGCAGTTCTTC.

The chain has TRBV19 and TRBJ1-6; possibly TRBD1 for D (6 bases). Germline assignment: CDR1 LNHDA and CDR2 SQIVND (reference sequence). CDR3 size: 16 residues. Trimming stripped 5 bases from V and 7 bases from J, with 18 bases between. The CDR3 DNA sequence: TGTGCCAGTAGTGCCTTACAGACAGGATTGAATTCACCCCTCCACTTT. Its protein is CASSALQTGLNSPLHF.

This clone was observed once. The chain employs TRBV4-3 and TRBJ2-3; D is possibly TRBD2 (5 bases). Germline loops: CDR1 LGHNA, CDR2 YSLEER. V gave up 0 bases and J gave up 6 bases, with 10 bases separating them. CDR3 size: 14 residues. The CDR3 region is CASSQDHAGDTQYF. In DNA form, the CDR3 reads TGCGCCAGCAGCCAAGATCATGCGGGCGATACGCAGTATTTT.

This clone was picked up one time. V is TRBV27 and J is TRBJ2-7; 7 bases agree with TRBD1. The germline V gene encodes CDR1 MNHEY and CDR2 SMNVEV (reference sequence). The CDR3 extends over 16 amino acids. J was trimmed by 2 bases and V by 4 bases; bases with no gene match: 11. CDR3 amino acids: CASSSLPRQGPYEQYF. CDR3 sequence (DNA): TGTGCCAGCAGTTCCCTCCCACGACAGGGCCCCTACGAGCAGTACTTC.

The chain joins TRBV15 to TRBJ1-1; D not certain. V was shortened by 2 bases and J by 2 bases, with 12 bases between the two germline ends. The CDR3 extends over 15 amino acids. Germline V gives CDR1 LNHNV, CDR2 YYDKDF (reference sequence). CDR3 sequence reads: CATSRLGRTNTEAFF. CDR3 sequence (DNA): TGTGCCACCAGCAGATTGGGCAGGACTAACACTGAAGCTTTCTTT.